This TCR beta chain appears in the sequencing data of a study of blood T cells in healthy people across ages. Using a J-beta primer mix together with a sample-barcoded 5' primer, a second PCR was run for roughly 7 to 12 cycles. From the 5' RACE reads, TCRdb called clonotypes with MiXCR, one entry per CDR3 protein. Altogether approximately 1.5 million distinct CDR3 sequences are present, about 42% being singletons, with the ten largest covering less than 5%. Germline loops: CDR1 SGHRS, CDR2 YFSETQ. Trimming pared 0 bases from V and 7 bases from J, leaving 11 bases between. The CDR3 is 14 amino acids. Sequenced sample: blood. The chain recombines TRBV5-1 with TRBJ2-1; D is perhaps TRBD2 (5 bases). The TCR comes from a woman aged 18-30 years in good health. Here the CDR3 reads CASSLVFGENEQFF. The CDR3 DNA reads TGCGCCAGCAGCTTGGTGTTCGGGGAAAATGAGCAGTTCTTC.